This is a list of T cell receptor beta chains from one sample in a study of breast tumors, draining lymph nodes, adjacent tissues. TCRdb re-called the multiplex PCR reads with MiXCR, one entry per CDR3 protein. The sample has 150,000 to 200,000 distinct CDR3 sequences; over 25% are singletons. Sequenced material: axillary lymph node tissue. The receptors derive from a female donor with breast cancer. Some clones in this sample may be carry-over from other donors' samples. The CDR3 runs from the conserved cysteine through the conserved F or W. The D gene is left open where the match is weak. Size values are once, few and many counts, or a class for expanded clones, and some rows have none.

TGTGCCAGCAGCGTAGGGGGGGGAAGGAATTCACCCCTCCACTTT CASSVGGGRNSPLHF TRBV9 NA many TRBJ1-6
TGTGCCAGCAGCCTCGGACCCAGGAATACGCAGTATTTT CASSLGPRNTQYF TRBV14 NA many TRBJ2-3
TGCAGTGCTAGAGATGTTGAGGTGGAGAGCACAGATACGCAGTATTTT CSARDVEVESTDTQYF TRBV20-1 NA many TRBJ2-3
TGTGCCAGCAGCTTATTGTTCGGAACCGGGGAGCTGTTTTTT CASSLLFGTGELFF TRBV7-3 NA many TRBJ2-2
TGTGCCAGCAGCTCTCGACAGGGAGGCTATGGCTACACCTTC CASSSRQGGYGYTF TRBV5-6 TRBD1 many TRBJ1-2
TGTGCCAGCAGTTTAGTGGTGGGACTAGCGAATGAGCAGTTCTTC CASSLVVGLANEQFF TRBV12-3/TRBV12-4 TRBD2 many TRBJ2-1
TGTGCTAGTGGTTCGGGGACAGGGGCGTATGAGCAGTTCTTC CASGSGTGAYEQFF TRBV12-5 TRBD1 many TRBJ2-1
TGTGCCAGCAGTCTTCCCCCAGAAGAAGAGACCCAGTACTTC CASSLPPEEETQYF TRBV6-2/TRBV6-3 NA few TRBJ2-5
TGTGCCAGCAGCCAGGACAGGGGAACCTACAATGAGCAGTTCTTC CASSQDRGTYNEQFF TRBV5-4 TRBD1 few TRBJ2-1
TGTGCCAGCAGCGCTACATCCCAAGAGACCCAGTACTTC CASSATSQETQYF TRBV7-2 NA many TRBJ2-5
TGCGCCAGCAGCCAAGTTTGGGGAACTAGGAGCACAGGGGCATACAATGAGCAGTTCTTC CASSQVWGTRSTGAYNEQFF TRBV4-1 TRBD1 many TRBJ2-1
TGTGCCAGCAGGTGGACAGGGGGCTATAATTCACCCCTCCACTTT CASRWTGGYNSPLHF TRBV28 TRBD1 many TRBJ1-6
TGCGCCAGCAGGGGGACCACCCCTAATGAAAAACTGTTTTTT CASRGTTPNEKLFF TRBV5-1 NA NA TRBJ1-4
TGTGCCTGGAGTGAATCAGGGTGGACTGAAGCTTTCTTT CAWSESGWTEAFF TRBV30 NA few TRBJ1-1
TGTGCCAGCAGCTCAGGGAACATGAACACTGAAGCTCTCTTT CASSSGNMNTEALF TRBV7-6 NA NA TRBJ1-1
TGCAGTGCTAGAGTGGTCCAACTAGCGGCAGGAAACAATGAGCAGTTCTTC CSARVVQLAAGNNEQFF TRBV20-1 TRBD2 NA TRBJ2-1
TGCGCCAGCAGCCAAGAGGCCTTCCCCTACAATGAGCAGTTCTTC CASSQEAFPYNEQFF TRBV4-3 NA NA TRBJ2-1
TGTGCCAGCAGTTGGGGGTATCAGCCCCAGCATTTT CASSWGYQPQHF TRBV28 NA few TRBJ1-5
TGTGCCAGCAGCTTGGACAGGGGGATGAAAGAGACCCAGTACTTC CASSLDRGMKETQYF TRBV11-2 TRBD1 many TRBJ2-5
TGCAGCGTTGAGGCTTTTAGCACAGATACGCAGTATTTT CSVEAFSTDTQYF TRBV29-1 NA many TRBJ2-3
TGTGCCAGCAGTACCGAACAGAGCTCCTACAATGAGCAGTTCTTC CASSTEQSSYNEQFF TRBV6-5 NA NA TRBJ2-1
TGCAGCTTGACGGACCTCTCCTACGAGCAGTACTTC CSLTDLSYEQYF TRBV29-1 NA NA TRBJ2-7
TGTGCCAGCAGGGGGGGCGACAGGGAAACTCTTTCTAACTACAATGAGCAGTTCTTC CASRGGDRETLSNYNEQFF TRBV12-3/TRBV12-4 NA few TRBJ2-1
TGTGCCAGTAGTGCCGGAACCCAAGAGACCCAGTACTTC CASSAGTQETQYF TRBV19 NA many TRBJ2-5
TGTGCCAGCAGCGCCCCTGGGATAGCAACAGGTCTTGAGCAGTTCTTC CASSAPGIATGLEQFF TRBV9 NA many TRBJ2-1
TGTGCCAGCAGCCCAGGGACTAGCGATGAGCAGTTCTTC CASSPGTSDEQFF TRBV7-9 TRBD2 NA TRBJ2-1
TGTGCCAGCAGCTTATTGGGTAGCAGCAATGAGCAGTTCTTC CASSLLGSSNEQFF TRBV7-3 NA many TRBJ2-1
TGTGCCAGCTCCCTCGGGACAGGCCTTTGGCAGCCCCAGCATTTT CASSLGTGLWQPQHF TRBV18 TRBD1 many TRBJ1-5
TGTGCCAGCCGGGGAGTCACTGAAGCTTTCTTT CASRGVTEAFF TRBV3-1 NA NA TRBJ1-1
TGTGCCAGCAGCTTAGTTCTTGGAAACACCTTC CASSLVLGNTF TRBV7-9 NA NA TRBJ1-2
TGTGCCAGCAGCCAAGTCAGGGCAGGGGGCGCCCTTTCCTCTGGGGCCAACGTCCTGACTTTC CASSQVRAGGALSSGANVLTF TRBV14 TRBD1 few TRBJ2-6
TGCGCCAGCATTCATCGCGGCTACAATGAGCAGTTCTTC CASIHRGYNEQFF TRBV10-1 NA few TRBJ2-1
TGTGCCAGCAGCTTATACGGGACAGGCAATTCACCCCTCCACTTT CASSLYGTGNSPLHF TRBV7-2 TRBD1 NA TRBJ1-6
TGTGCCAGCAGCCCTAGCCCCAGCTCCTACGATGAGCAGTTCTTC CASSPSPSSYDEQFF TRBV7-2 NA few TRBJ2-1
TGTGCCAGCAGTTACAATACAGGGGCCGGGGAGCTGTTTTTT CASSYNTGAGELFF TRBV6-6 TRBD1 many TRBJ2-2
TGTGCCAGCAGACACCCTGGGGACCACTTTACGAAGCAGTACTTC CASRHPGDHFTKQYF TRBV6-4 NA many TRBJ2-7
TGTGCCAGCAGCTCCGAGGGCTCTGGGGCCAACGTCCTGACTTTC CASSSEGSGANVLTF TRBV7-3 NA many TRBJ2-6
TGTGCCAGCAGCTCCCTCTATAGGGAACCATCAGCCAAACACATTCAGTACTTC CASSSLYREPSAKHIQYF TRBV7-2 NA NA TRBJ2-4
TGTGCCAGCAGTGACCCACTACTTGCAGCTCGGGACTGCGGCTACGAGCAGTACTTC CASSDPLLAARDCGYEQYF TRBV6-4 NA many TRBJ2-7
TGTGCCAGCAGGGGAGGAGGGGGCGCGGGGCAGCCCCAGCATTTT CASRGGGGAGQPQHF TRBV6-5 TRBD1 many TRBJ1-5
TGCAGTGCTAGAAGAGGGAGTAATGAAAAACTGTTTTTT CSARRGSNEKLFF TRBV20-1 NA many TRBJ1-4
TGCAGCTTGTTCGGGGACACGGGGAGTGAGCAGTTCTTC CSLFGDTGSEQFF TRBV29-1 NA NA TRBJ2-1
TGTGCCAGCAGTCACTCGACGGGGGCCGGGGGCGGACGGGAGCAGTACTTC CASSHSTGAGGGREQYF TRBV6-5 NA few TRBJ2-7
TGTGCCAGCAGCCAAGAGTGGAGCGGGGGGTTCAATGAGCAGTTCTTC CASSQEWSGGFNEQFF TRBV4-2 TRBD2 NA TRBJ2-1
TGTGCCAGCAGCTTGGTTCGAGCTCTCTCCTACGAGCAGTACTTC CASSLVRALSYEQYF TRBV5-5 NA many TRBJ2-7
TGTGCCAGCAGTGGATCCGCATTCTATGGCTACACCTTC CASSGSAFYGYTF TRBV2 NA NA TRBJ1-2
TGTGCCAGTAGTATACGGCCAAGCTCCTACAATGAGCAGTTCTTC CASSIRPSSYNEQFF TRBV19 NA many TRBJ2-1
TGTGCCAGCAGTACAGGGGCCGTAAACACCATATATTTT CASSTGAVNTIYF TRBV7-9 TRBD1 NA TRBJ1-3
TGTGCCAGCAGCCAGCGGGAGGGCGCTCACAATGAGCAGTTCTTC CASSQREGAHNEQFF TRBV11-3 TRBD2 NA TRBJ2-1
TGTGCCAGCAGCCGGACCTTCAACGACTATGGCTACACCTTC CASSRTFNDYGYTF TRBV14 NA many TRBJ1-2
TGCAGTGCCACCCCGGGACTAGTGAGGGGTGATACGCAGTATTTT CSATPGLVRGDTQYF TRBV20-1 TRBD2 NA TRBJ2-3
TGTGCCAGCAGCTTGGCAGGGGAACGTCACGAGCATTTT CASSLAGERHEHF TRBV7-9 NA NA TRBJ1-5
TGCAGTGCTAGGGGGTTCCGGGCACCTGAGCAGTTCTTC CSARGFRAPEQFF TRBV20-1 NA many TRBJ2-1
TGTGCCTGGACTTTGGGTGGGAGCGGCTACGAGCAGTACTTC CAWTLGGSGYEQYF TRBV30 NA NA TRBJ2-7
TGTGCCAGCAGCTTACGTGCAAGGGGGGGGGTATCCTACGAGCAGTACTTC CASSLRARGGVSYEQYF TRBV13 NA NA TRBJ2-7